This paragraph covers one TCR beta chain sequence. This CDR3 has 14 amino acids. Germline trimming cut 6 bases from V and 5 bases from J; bases unmatched to any gene: 4. Germline CDR1 is MNHEY and CDR2 is SVGAGI. The data were taken from a study of blood T cell repertoires in COVID-19. Study details: Samples came from the United States, Italy and Spain, spanning acute and convalescent COVID-19.

As originally analysed: Nucleated cell number was recorded as an estimate derived from reference gene primer amplification. Produced via immunoSEQ multiplex PCR; TCRdb's table is partial and in-frame only. V, J and clone size reflect that table, while D and trimming were determined from the DNA. The sample carries around 42,000 clones, roughly 80% recorded once. This TCR was recovered from an older woman with acute or convalescent COVID-19. Sequenced input: peripheral blood. V gene TRBV6-5 combines with J gene TRBJ2-3, with TRBD2 matching 11 bases. The CDR3 sequence: CASRLAGGIDTQYF. The CDR3 bases are TGTGCCAGCAGATTAGCGGGAGGGATAGATACGCAGTATTTT.